Below, 10 T cell receptor beta chains from the same sample are listed, as sequenced in a study of T and B cells in COVID-19 patients. BIOMED2 TRB-A/B primer pools were used in multiplex TRB PCR. TCRdb re-analysed the multiplex PCR reads in MiXCR, keeping a single row per CDR3 protein. Here the sample spans roughly 21,000 distinct CDR3 sequences, approximately 30% being singletons. Each TRB amplification used roughly 240-550 ng of genomic DNA from blood. The sequenced sample consisted of blood. Every receptor here comes from a human donor who had recovered from COVID-19.

This clonotype is deemed medium-sized. This chain joins TRBV29-1 and TRBJ1-1; D gene uncertain. This CDR3 has 13 residues. Germline V CDR1 and CDR2: SQVTM, ANQGSEA. Trimming removed 2 bases from V and 4 bases from J, with 11 bases in between. CDR3 protein: CSVESPKSTEAFF. The CDR3 DNA follows: TGCAGCGTTGAAAGTCCCAAGTCCACTGAAGCTTTCTTT.

Regarding this clonotype: A much more abundant neighbour one base away suggests this may be a read error. The chain carries TRBV6-1 and TRBJ2-5; 9 bases agree with TRBD2. V was pared by 5 bases and J by 2 bases, with 9 bases of the junction left unmatched. The length of the CDR3 is 16 residues. Germline V gene lookup returns CDR1 MNHNS and CDR2 SASEGT. CDR3 protein: CASSYSWRGGQETQYF. The CDR3 region has the DNA TGTGCCAGCAGTTACTCCTGGCGGGGGGGGCAAGAGACCCAGTACTTC.

The chain carries TRBV30 and TRBJ1-5; D is undetermined. The V and J ends lost 2 bases and 2 bases respectively, with 13 bases between them. The length of the CDR3 is 15 residues. CDR1 GTSNPN and CDR2 SVGIG come from the germline V gene (reference sequence). CDR3 region: CAWSPGLGRNQPQHF. In nucleotides, the CDR3 is TGTGCCTGGAGTCCCGGACTTGGGCGCAATCAGCCCCAGCATTTT.

A few counts support this clonotype. V gene TRBV6-5 combines with J gene TRBJ2-3; D ambiguous. The germline V and J ends were trimmed by 2 bases and 4 bases, with 16 bases remaining between them. The germline V gene encodes CDR1 MNHEY and CDR2 SVGAGI. The CDR3 has 16 residues. CDR3 residues: CASSYAHTPPPDTQYF. CDR3 sequence (DNA): TGTGCCAGCAGTTACGCCCACACCCCCCCCCCAGATACGCAGTATTTT.

By sample share, this clonotype is medium-sized. V usage is TRBV11-3 and J usage is TRBJ1-4, with a possible D match to TRBD1 (6 bases). Trimming took off 1 base at V and 4 bases at J, with 16 bases between the two ends. The germline CDR1 and CDR2 sequences are SGHNT and YENEEA. This CDR3 is built from 17 residues. The CDR3 protein is CASSLGGTTGNNEKLFF. CDR3 bases: TGTGCCAGCAGCTTAGGAGGGACGACAGGCAATAATGAAAAACTGTTTTTT.

J is TRBJ2-7 and V is TRBV7-2; D is undetermined. This CDR3 is built from 10 residues. The V gene lost 5 bases and the J gene lost 7 bases, with 6 bases spanning the gap. Germline-derived CDR1 and CDR2 are SGHTA and FQGNSA. The CDR3 region has the DNA TGTGCCAGCAGCGGTACGGAGCAGTACTTC. Translated, it gives CASSGTEQYF.

Worth noting for this clonotype: This could be a read error, since a much larger clone is one nucleotide away. The rearrangement links TRBV6-5 to TRBJ2-1; 11 positions agree with TRBD2. Per germline, CDR1 MNHEY and CDR2 SVGAGI. The CDR3 has 16 residues. Unmatched junction bases numbered 9, after V lost 5 bases and J lost 6 bases. The CDR3 loop reads CASSELAGGSANEQFF. The CDR3 region has the DNA TGTGCCAGCAGTGAGCTAGCGGGGGGCTCGGCCAATGAGCAGTTCTTC.

This clonotype came up many times. The chain carries TRBV30 and TRBJ2-3; 10 bases map to TRBD2. V lost 0 bases, J lost 2 bases, and 5 bases stayed unmatched. This CDR3 region has 16 residues. Looked up from germline, CDR1 is GTSNPN and CDR2 is SVGIG (reference sequence). The CDR3: CAWSVFSGGSTDTQYF. CDR3 coding DNA: TGTGCCTGGAGTGTATTTAGCGGGGGGTCCACAGATACGCAGTATTTT.

This rearrangement joins TRBV14 to TRBJ2-7; D is ambiguous. CDR1 and CDR2 from the germline V gene are SGHDN and FVKESK. V lost 3 bases to trimming and J lost 2 bases, with 2 bases between them. The CDR3 contains 11 residues. The chain's CDR3 is CASSHTYEQYF. The CDR3, as DNA: TGTGCCAGCAGCCACACCTACGAGCAGTACTTC. The full variable domain, completed using reference TRBV14 and TRBJ2-7, is EAGVTQFPSHSVIEKGQTVTLRCDPISGHDNLYWYRRVMGKEIKFLLHFVKESKQDESGMPNNRFLAERTGGTYSTLKVQPAELEDSGVYFCASSHTYEQYFGPGTRLTVT.

J is TRBJ2-3 and V is TRBV24-1; weak D call: TRBD1 (5 bases). The germline CDR1 and CDR2 sequences are KGHDR and SFDVKD. The V and J ends lost 5 bases and 0 bases respectively, with 8 bases between them. The CDR3 covers 14 residues. The CDR3 bases are TGTGCCACCAGTGGGGGCGCTAGCACAGATACGCAGTATTTT. Encoded protein: CATSGGASTDTQYF.